This T cell receptor beta chain comes out of a study of tumor-infiltrating lymphocytes in oesophageal squamous cell carcinoma. This CDR3 is 12 amino acids long. CDR1 is SGHAT and CDR2 is FQNNGV in the germline V gene. TCRdb recomputed calls from the PCR reads with MiXCR, one row per CDR3 protein. The sample comprises approximately 15,000 distinct CDR3 sequences, approximately 56% of which are singletons, and around a fifth rests with the top ten. The rearrangement uses TRBV11-2 and TRBJ2-4; no firm D call. The DNA end lines up better with TRBJ2-1; the J call may be wrong. The sequenced sample consisted of esophageal tumor tissue. This receptor was taken from a male donor with esophageal squamous cell carcinoma. Here the CDR3 DNA reads TGTGCCAGCAGCTTTCCGTGGAATGAGCAGTTCTTC. It codes for CASSFPWNEQFF.